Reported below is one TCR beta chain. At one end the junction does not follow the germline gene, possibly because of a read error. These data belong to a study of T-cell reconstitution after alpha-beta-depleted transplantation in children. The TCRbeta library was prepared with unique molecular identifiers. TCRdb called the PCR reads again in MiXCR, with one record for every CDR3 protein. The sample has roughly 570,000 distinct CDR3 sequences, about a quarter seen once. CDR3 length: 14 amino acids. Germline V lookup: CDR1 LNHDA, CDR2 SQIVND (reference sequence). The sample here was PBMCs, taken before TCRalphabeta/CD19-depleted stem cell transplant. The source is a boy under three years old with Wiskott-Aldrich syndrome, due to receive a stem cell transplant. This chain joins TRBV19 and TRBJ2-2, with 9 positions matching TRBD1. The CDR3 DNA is TGTGCCAGTAATATAGGACAGGGGACCGGGGAGCTGTTTTTT. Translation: CASNIGQGTGELFF.